The 17 T cell receptor beta chains below come from one sample, sequenced in a study of identical twins. TCRdb called the 5' RACE reads again in MiXCR, with one record for every CDR3 protein. The sample yields about 530,000 distinct CDR3 sequences, around 15% seen once. This sample was shared with a second study, whose subject was yellow fever vaccine responses in identical twins.

Sequenced sample: CD4+ T cells sorted from blood. Receptors originate from a woman under 30 in good health.

This clonotype was seen only a few times. This chain links TRBV24-1 with TRBJ2-5; no clear D. Germline V lookup: CDR1 KGHDR, CDR2 SFDVKD. The CDR3 is 14 residues long. V was clipped by 2 bases and J by 2 bases, with 8 bases between them. The DNA for the CDR3 is TGTGCCACCAGTGATTCCCCCGCTCAAGAGACCCAGTACTTC. Its protein product is CATSDSPAQETQYF.

In this sample, this clonotype turned up a few times. The chain couples TRBV20-1 to TRBJ2-5, with D perhaps TRBD2 (5 bases). Trimming removed 6 bases at V and 5 bases at J, with 22 bases between. The CDR3 length is 15 residues. Germline loops: CDR1 DFQATT, CDR2 SNEGSKA (reference sequence). CDR3 sequence (DNA): TGCAGTGCAGAGGGTTTAGGTCTCATCGGGGAGACCCAGTACTTC. This translates into CSAEGLGLIGETQYF.

The rearrangement uses TRBV4-2 and TRBJ2-1, with 10 bases aligning to TRBD2. The CDR3 has 15 amino acids. Germline CDR1 and CDR2: LGHNA and YNFKEQ. V shed 4 bases, J shed 5 bases, and the junction held 5 bases outside the gene matches. In DNA form, the CDR3 reads TGTGCCAGCAGCCCCACCGGGACTAGCGACAATGAGCAGTTCTTC. Translated, it gives CASSPTGTSDNEQFF.

The chain recombines TRBV20-1 with TRBJ2-7, with TRBD2 matching over 11 bases. Germline V gene sequence: CDR1 DFQATT, CDR2 SNEGSKA (reference sequence). The CDR3 is made up of 14 amino acids. Trimming removed 0 bases from V and 4 bases from J; junction bases left unmatched: 2. CDR3 region: CSAREASGRYEQYF. DNA of the CDR3: TGCAGTGCTAGAGAGGCTAGCGGGAGGTACGAGCAGTACTTC.

The chain has TRBV7-2 and TRBJ2-5; TRBD2 aligns across 13 bases. V lost 4 bases and J lost 2; bases outside the gene matches: 7. CDR1 and CDR2 (germline): SGHTA, FQGNSA. The CDR3 has 17 residues. Here the CDR3 reads CASSSGTSGVLQETQYF. The CDR3 DNA is TGTGCCAGCAGCTCCGGGACTAGCGGGGTATTACAAGAGACCCAGTACTTC.

In its sample, this clonotype was seen a few times. The gene calls are TRBV28 and TRBJ2-1; D gene ambiguous. Trimming took off 6 bases at V and 0 bases at J, with 9 bases between the two ends. CDR1 and CDR2 (germline): MDHEN, SYDVKM. The CDR3 consists of 14 residues. Here the CDR3 reads CASRIPGSYNEQFF. The CDR3 DNA reads as TGTGCCAGCAGGATTCCTGGCTCCTACAATGAGCAGTTCTTC.

This clonotype was counted at least ten times. V usage is TRBV4-1 and J usage is TRBJ2-2; tentative D call: TRBD1 (6 bases). Germline V gene data show CDR1 as MGHRA and CDR2 as YSYEKL. The CDR3 covers 16 residues. The germline V and J ends were trimmed by 0 bases and 6 bases, with 14 bases remaining between them. Here the CDR3 reads CASSQDRRTGPGELFF. In DNA, the CDR3 is TGCGCCAGCAGCCAAGATCGTAGAACAGGGCCCGGGGAGCTGTTTTTT.

This chain links TRBV3-1 with TRBJ2-1; the D call may be TRBD1 or TRBD2 (5 bases each). Germline V gene lookup returns CDR1 LGHDT and CDR2 YNNKEL (reference sequence). This CDR3 has 14 amino acids. With 3 bases removed from V and 4 bases from J, the gap between germline ends came to 10 bases. The CDR3 reads CASSHRDQYNEQFF. CDR3 sequence (DNA): TGTGCCAGCAGCCACCGGGACCAGTACAATGAGCAGTTCTTC.

This clonotype was found many times. The V and J genes are TRBV10-3 and TRBJ2-2; D is uncertain. This CDR3 is 13 amino acids long. Germline CDR1 reads ENHRY; CDR2 reads SYGVKD. V was trimmed by 3 bases and J by 1 base, leaving 3 bases between them. The CDR3 is CAISDRNTGELFF. CDR3 bases: TGTGCCATCAGTGATCGGAACACCGGGGAGCTGTTTTTT.

The V gene is TRBV6-1, the J gene TRBJ2-1, with D possibly TRBD2 on 6 matching bases. CDR1 MNHNS and CDR2 SASEGT come from the germline V gene. The CDR3 totals 15 residues. Between the trimmed V and J ends, which lost 6 bases and 10 bases, there was a span of 22 bases. CDR3 coding DNA: TGTGCCAGCAGCCCGTCCATTACTAGCACGAGGGAGCAGTTCTTC. Amino acid sequence: CASSPSITSTREQFF.

V and J are TRBV9 and TRBJ2-5, with 13 bases lining up with TRBD2. Per the germline V gene, CDR1 is SGDLS and CDR2 is YYNGEE. Trimming removed 4 bases from V and 5 bases from J; junction bases left unmatched: 11. The CDR3 has 17 residues. In DNA form, the CDR3 reads TGTGCCAGCAGCCCGCGGACTAGCGGGAGATGGAAGGAGACCCAGTACTTC. Its protein is CASSPRTSGRWKETQYF.

This chain joins TRBV10-3 and TRBJ2-3; perhaps TRBD2 as D (6 bases). CDR3 size: 16 residues. V lost 2 bases to trimming and J lost 2 bases, with 14 bases between them. Germline V gene data show CDR1 as ENHRY and CDR2 as SYGVKD. The CDR3 sequence: CAISEGVAAVTDTQYF. CDR3 DNA sequence: TGTGCCATCAGTGAGGGGGTAGCGGCTGTCACAGATACGCAGTATTTT.

The chain carries TRBV5-1 and TRBJ1-2; D call uncertain. Deletions cut 0 bases from V and 0 bases from J, with 6 bases between. The CDR3 spans 14 residues. Germline V lookup: CDR1 SGHRS, CDR2 YFSETQ. The CDR3 reads CASSLVASNYGYTF. In nucleotides, the CDR3 is TGCGCCAGCAGCTTGGTAGCATCTAACTATGGCTACACCTTC. The full variable domain, its missing parts supplied by reference TRBV5-1 and TRBJ1-2, is KAGVTQTPRYLIKTRGQQVTLSCSPISGHRSVSWYQQTPGQGLQFLFEYFSETQRNKGNFPGRFSGRQFSNSRSEMNVSTLELGDSALYLCASSLVASNYGYTFGSGTRLTVV.

CDR3 sequence (DNA): TGTGCCAGTATGGGGGGCTCCACTGAAGCTTTCTTT. Translating it yields CASMGGSTEAFF. The chain has TRBV2 and TRBJ1-1; D is possibly TRBD1 (6 bases). Germline assignment: CDR1 SNHLY and CDR2 FYNNEI. V was clipped by 9 bases and J by 4 bases, with 12 bases between them. CDR3 length: 12 amino acids.

This clonotype was detected only a few times. This chain joins TRBV6-1 and TRBJ2-7, with TRBD2 identical over 8 bases. Germline CDR1 MNHNS, CDR2 SASEGT. The CDR3 is 18 residues long. V gave up 6 bases and J gave up 4 bases; unmatched junction bases: 20. CDR3 in amino acids: CASSDRGEVAGLGYEQYF. The CDR3 bases are TGTGCCAGCAGCGACCGGGGGGAAGTAGCGGGACTAGGGTACGAGCAGTACTTC.

This clonotype came up many times. The V and J genes are TRBV28 and TRBJ2-5; TRBD2 matches at 12 bases. The germline V gene encodes CDR1 MDHEN and CDR2 SYDVKM. The CDR3 consists of 15 residues. V shed 6 bases and J 4 bases; nucleotides not matched to a gene: 6. The CDR3, as DNA: TGTGCCAGCAGGCGACTAGCGGGAGATTCAGAGACCCAGTACTTC. The encoded protein is CASRRLAGDSETQYF.

This clonotype has more than one count but fewer than ten. The genes are TRBV29-1 and TRBJ1-4, with D maybe TRBD1 (6 bases). CDR1 and CDR2 (germline): SQVTM, ANQGSEA. The V gene lost 4 bases and the J gene lost 11 bases, with 17 bases spanning the gap. The CDR3 consists of 13 residues. The CDR3 DNA follows: TGCAGCGTTGGGAGAGGACAGTCTGAGAAACTGTTTTTT. It translates to CSVGRGQSEKLFF.